One T cell receptor (beta chain) is described in this entry. In the original workflow: Amplification of reference gene primers provided the estimated nucleated cell counts. TCRdb keeps only in-frame clones here, not all; method: immunoSEQ multiplex PCR. That table furnishes V, J and clone size, whereas the DNA furnished D and trimming. The table lists approximately 270,000 clones, 80% to 85% of them singletons. The data were taken from a study of blood T cell repertoires in COVID-19. Study background: From the United States, Italy and Spain came samples of acute and convalescent COVID-19. T cells, B-cell-depleted T cells, or PBMCs provided the cDNA or gDNA that served as material.

The Seattle patients joined while their infection was active and were tracked longitudinally afterward. With V trimmed by 4 bases and J by 5 bases, 5 bases remained unmatched. Germline CDR1 SGHRS, CDR2 YFSETQ. The CDR3 consists of 13 residues. The V and J genes are TRBV5-1 and TRBJ1-2; 7 bases are a match to TRBD1. The sequencing input was peripheral blood. This sequence originates from a person between 65 and 80 years old with COVID-19, enrolled during active disease. CDR3 in amino acids: CASSTTGRYGYTF. Written as DNA, the CDR3 is TGCGCCAGCAGCACGACAGGGCGATATGGCTACACCTTC.